The present entry profiles one TCR beta chain with its context. This table comes from immunoSEQ multiplex PCR, and its TCRdb copy is limited to in-frame clones, with some not included. The data hold 25,000 to 40,000 clones, with approximately 78% observed a single time. The record originates from a study of T cells in localized non-small cell lung cancer. Germline-derived CDR1 and CDR2 are KGHSH and LQKENI. The CDR3 consists of 11 residues. V was shortened by 3 bases and J by 3 bases, with 2 bases between the two germline ends. Here the sequenced sample was peripheral blood, taken before any cancer treatment. V gene TRBV18 combines with J gene TRBJ2-5; D is ambiguous. The source of this sequence is a male donor older than 55 with stage II squamous cell lung carcinoma. CDR3 residues: CASSPEETQYF. CDR3 nucleotide sequence: TGTGCCAGCTCACCTGAAGAGACCCAGTACTTC.